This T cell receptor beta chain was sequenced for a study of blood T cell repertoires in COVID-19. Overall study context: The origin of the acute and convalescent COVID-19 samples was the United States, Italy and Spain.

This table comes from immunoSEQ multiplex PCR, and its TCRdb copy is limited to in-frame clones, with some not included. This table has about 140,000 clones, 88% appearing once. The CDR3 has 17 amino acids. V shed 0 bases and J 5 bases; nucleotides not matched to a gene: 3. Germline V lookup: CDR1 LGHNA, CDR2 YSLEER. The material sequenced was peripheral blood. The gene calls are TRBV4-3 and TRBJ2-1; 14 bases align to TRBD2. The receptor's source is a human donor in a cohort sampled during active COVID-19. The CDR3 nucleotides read TGCGCCAGCAGCCAAGATAGGACTAGCGGGGGGAACAATGAGCAGTTCTTC. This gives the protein CASSQDRTSGGNNEQFF.